The clone carrying this T cell receptor beta chain was seen at least ten times. This sample stems from a study of T cells in Graves' hyperthyroidism and ophthalmopathy. With a duration under 2 months, the hyperthyroidism was newly diagnosed in patients aged 18 to 65. Criteria for exclusion of patients were uncontrolled infection, other autoimmune disease, pregnancy or lactation. The diagnoses drew upon clinical symptoms, serum thyroxine and TRAb, thyroid ultrasound and orbital computed tomography. The blood was taken when hyperthyroidism was first diagnosed, before any ophthalmopathy symptoms showed up. After removal of 10 bases from V and 5 bases from J, the junction contained 7 bases not matched to a gene. This CDR3 contains 14 residues. Germline V CDR1 and CDR2: ENHRY, SYGVKD. From RNA transcripts, TCR beta CDR3 regions were amplified. The HTBI primer set was used in a first-round RT-PCR of the TCR CDR3. TCRdb re-derived calls from the multiplex PCR reads in MiXCR, one entry per CDR3 protein. Here the sample spans about 350,000 distinct CDR3 sequences, 17% being singletons.

This sequence was found in a woman in her twenties or thirties with Graves' hyperthyroidism that later progressed to Graves' ophthalmopathy. The sequenced material came from blood. The chain employs TRBV10-3 and TRBJ2-3, with TRBD1 matching over 12 bases. This chain's CDR3 is CATGTGGAEDTQYF. DNA for the CDR3: TGTGCCACGGGGACAGGGGGCGCGGAAGATACGCAGTATTTT.